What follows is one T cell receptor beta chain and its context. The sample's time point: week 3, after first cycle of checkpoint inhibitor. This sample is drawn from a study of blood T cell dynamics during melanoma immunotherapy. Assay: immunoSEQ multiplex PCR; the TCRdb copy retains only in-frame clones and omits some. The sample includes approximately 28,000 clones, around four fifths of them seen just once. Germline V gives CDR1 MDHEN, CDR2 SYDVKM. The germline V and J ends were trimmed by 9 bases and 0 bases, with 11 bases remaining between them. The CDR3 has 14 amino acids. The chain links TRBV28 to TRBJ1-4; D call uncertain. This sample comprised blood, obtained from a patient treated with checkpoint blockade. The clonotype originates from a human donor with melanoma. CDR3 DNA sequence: TGTGCCAGTAGTGGGCGACCAACTAATGAAAAACTGTTTTTT. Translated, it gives CASSGRPTNEKLFF.